This T cell receptor beta chain stems from a study of tumor-infiltrating lymphocytes in primary liver carcinoma (dated by TCRdb to between 2016 and 2019). At the level of the whole study: The five patients, three men and two women aged 30 to 69 years, had hepatocellular carcinoma (four) or combined HCC and intrahepatic cholangiocarcinoma (one). The tumors of the five patients were staged as T1-T3 N0M0, with maximum diameters ranging from roughly 4.2 to 10 cm. Roughly 3.5 to 7.5 million productive TCRbeta reads were obtained per sample, and no significant difference in read depth was found between tissue types. The study combined TCRbeta repertoire sequencing, expression microarrays and whole-exome sequencing across five regions of each liver tumor, with adjacent normal tissue and blood. TCRbeta repertoire sequencing covered roughly 35 specimens from 5 patients: 25 or so tumor regions, 5 adjacent noncancerous liver tissues and 5 peripheral blood samples. Technical replicate repertoires showed high reproducibility, with mean shared-clone rates around 0.91 and correlation coefficients above 0.95.

Starting from about 500 ng total RNA, TCRbeta-specific cDNA was produced by reverse transcription with a constant-region primer and ProtoScript II reverse transcriptase. Construction of the TCRbeta libraries relied on three nested rounds of multiplex PCR, following a slightly modified ARM-PCR procedure. Each of the first two PCR rounds ran for around 11 cycles using multiplex TRBV1-TRBV30 forward primers together with a Cbeta reverse primer. Sample barcodes and Illumina adapters were attached in a final 25-cycle PCR using Deep VentR polymerase. Before sequencing, amplicons of 200-500 bp were gel-purified using a QIAquick gel extraction kit. TCRbeta amplicons were sequenced on an Illumina HiSeq 2500 with 250-bp paired-end reads. The study's processing was this. Quality trimming of reads was performed with Trimmomatic v0.33, and paired reads were merged with FLASH v1.2.11 so that full CDR3 sequences could be recovered. V, D and J germline segments were assigned to the rearranged TCRbeta sequences using MiGEC v1.2.1b. Clonotype statistics and Shannon-Wiener diversity indices were computed with VDJtools v1.0.0. To reduce sampling bias, subsequent analyses other than the diversity analysis used only the 250 most abundant clonotypes in each sample. Using fastp at Q25 and MiXCR, TCRdb reprocessed the public reads and kept productive beta chains. CDR3 protein duplicates are merged, each entry listing the most common genes and DNA. These V and J calls are TCRdb output, not the study's own analysis. This sample comprises tens of thousands of distinct CDR3 sequences, about 75% of them detected only once. The ten most abundant clones make up approximately 26% of the sample.

The investigation overall reported the following: A significantly larger repertoire fraction was made up by the top 250 clones in tumors than in blood (p = 0.039). Only a few patients were included in the study, and the authors note that the findings should be validated in a larger study. Pairs of tumor regions showed greater repertoire overlap (mean about 36%) than tumor-adjacent pairs (roughly 17%) or tumor-blood pairs (roughly 15%), which is consistent with antigen-driven expansion. Because only the TCR beta chain was sequenced and unpaired alpha chains were not captured, true repertoire diversity is likely underestimated. Since the samples were bulk and unsorted, there was no way to compare CD4+ and CD8+ T cell repertoires.

With regard to this clonotype: Its target antigen remains unknown. One end of the junction does not line up with germline, which may come from a read error.

Total RNA and DNA were co-extracted without cell sorting from around 20-30 mg of bulk tissue using the AllPrep DNA/RNA mini kit. Between late 2015 and 2016, five patients in China with histopathologically diagnosed primary liver carcinoma had surgical resection. Patients had chronic HBV infection and were treatment-naive at sampling. Pieces of fresh tumor and adjacent tissue were cut in half, with one half kept in RNAlater at -80 degrees C and the other half sent for histology. Per the germline V gene, SGHRS is the CDR1 and YFSETQ is the CDR2. Reading from cysteine to phenylalanine, the CDR3 counts 17 amino acids. The entry retains the CDR3 DNA only, 51 bases that are in frame from base 1.

This sequence originates from a middle-aged man with primary liver carcinoma and hepatitis B virus infection. The chain is assembled from TRBV5-1 and TRBJ2-2; the junction holds 13 bases that match TRBD2. The sample consisted of tumor-adjacent normal liver tissue. The sequenced DNA: TGCGCTAGCAGCTTGTCTCCCGGGACTAGCGGGGCCGGGGAGCTGTTTTTT. It translates as CASSLSPGTSGAGELFF.